This T cell receptor beta chain was documented in a study of shared clonotypes between healthy human individuals. Whole-study results and caveats: About 5% of naive CD4 clonotypes were shared across a handful of donors.

The germline V and J ends were trimmed by 0 bases and 1 base, with 8 bases remaining between them. Germline assignment: CDR1 SGHRS and CDR2 YFSETQ. This CDR3 is built from 15 residues. Turning to this clone: Its target is not known.

Method: immunoSEQ multiplex PCR; TCRdb's copy keeps in-frame clones and lacks some. Among hundreds of thousands of clones listed, 90% to 96% were seen once. The sequence derives from a woman aged 25 to 39 in good health. Input material: naive CD4+ T cells sorted from blood. As to subset: CD45RA+ positively selected. J is TRBJ1-5 and V is TRBV5-1; D ambiguous. In DNA, the CDR3 is TGCGCCAGCAGCTTGGCGGGGTCCAGCAATCAGCCCCAGCATTTT. Protein product: CASSLAGSSNQPQHF.